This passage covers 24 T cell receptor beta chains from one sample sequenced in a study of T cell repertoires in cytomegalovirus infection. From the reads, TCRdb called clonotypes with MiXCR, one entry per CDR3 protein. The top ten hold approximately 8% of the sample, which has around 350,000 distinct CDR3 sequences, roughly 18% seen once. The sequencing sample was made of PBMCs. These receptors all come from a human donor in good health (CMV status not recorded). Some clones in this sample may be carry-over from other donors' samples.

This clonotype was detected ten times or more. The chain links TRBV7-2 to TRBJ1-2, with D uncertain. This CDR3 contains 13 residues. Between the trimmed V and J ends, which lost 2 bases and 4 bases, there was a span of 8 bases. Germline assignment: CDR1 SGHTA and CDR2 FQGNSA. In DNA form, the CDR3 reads TGTGCCAGCAGCTTAAGGACTGCCTATGGCTACACCTTC. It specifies CASSLRTAYGYTF.

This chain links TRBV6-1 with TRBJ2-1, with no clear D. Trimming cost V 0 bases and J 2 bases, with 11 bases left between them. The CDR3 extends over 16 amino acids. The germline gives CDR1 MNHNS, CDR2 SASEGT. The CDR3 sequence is CASSEAGGIPYNEQFF. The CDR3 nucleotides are TGTGCCAGCAGTGAAGCGGGCGGAATTCCCTACAATGAGCAGTTCTTC.

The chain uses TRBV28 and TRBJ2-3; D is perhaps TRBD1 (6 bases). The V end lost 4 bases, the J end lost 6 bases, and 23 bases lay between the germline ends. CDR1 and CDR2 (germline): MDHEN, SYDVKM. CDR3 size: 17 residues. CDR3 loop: CASSSAIGGTNRDTQYF. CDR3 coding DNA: TGTGCCAGCAGTTCCGCGATAGGGGGAACCAACAGGGATACGCAGTATTTT.

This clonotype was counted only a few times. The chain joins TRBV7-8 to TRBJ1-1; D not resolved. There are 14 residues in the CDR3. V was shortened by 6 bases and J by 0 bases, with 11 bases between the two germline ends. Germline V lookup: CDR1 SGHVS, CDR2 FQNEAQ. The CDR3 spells CASSLGIMNTEAFF. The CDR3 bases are TGTGCCAGCAGTTTGGGCATAATGAACACTGAAGCTTTCTTT.

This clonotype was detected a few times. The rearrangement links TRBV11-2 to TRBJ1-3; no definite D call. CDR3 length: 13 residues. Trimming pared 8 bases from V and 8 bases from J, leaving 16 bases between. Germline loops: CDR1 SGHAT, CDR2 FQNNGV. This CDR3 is CASLKNNADTIYF. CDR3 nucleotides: TGTGCCAGCCTTAAAAATAATGCGGACACCATATATTTT.

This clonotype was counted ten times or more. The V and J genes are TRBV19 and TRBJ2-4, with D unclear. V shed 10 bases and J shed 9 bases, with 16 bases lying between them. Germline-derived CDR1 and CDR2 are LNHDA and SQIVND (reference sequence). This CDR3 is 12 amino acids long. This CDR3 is CATLAPVGIQYF. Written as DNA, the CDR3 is TGTGCCACCTTAGCCCCGGTCGGCATTCAGTACTTC.

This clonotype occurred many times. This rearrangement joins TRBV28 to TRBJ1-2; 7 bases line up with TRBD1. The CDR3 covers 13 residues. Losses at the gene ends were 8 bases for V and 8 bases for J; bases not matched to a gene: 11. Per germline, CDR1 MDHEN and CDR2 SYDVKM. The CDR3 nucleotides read TGTGCCAGCGGAAGACAGGGTTTTCCCGGCTACACCTTC. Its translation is CASGRQGFPGYTF.

The CDR3 here is CASSRDFLTDTQYF. CDR3 nucleotides: TGTGCCAGCAGTCGGGACTTTCTCACAGATACGCAGTATTTT. The chain is built from TRBV6-2 or TRBV6-3 and TRBJ2-3; possible D gene TRBD2, 6 bases. V lost 5 bases, J lost 2 bases, and 11 bases lay in between. This CDR3 has 14 amino acids. CDR1 is MNHEY, CDR2 SVGEGT, per germline.

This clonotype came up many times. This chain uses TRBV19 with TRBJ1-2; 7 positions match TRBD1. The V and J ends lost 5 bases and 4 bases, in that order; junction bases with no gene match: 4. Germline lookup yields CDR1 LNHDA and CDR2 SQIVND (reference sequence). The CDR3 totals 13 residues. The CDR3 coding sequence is TGTGCCAGTAGTGTTGGGACAGCCTATGGCTACACCTTC. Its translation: CASSVGTAYGYTF.

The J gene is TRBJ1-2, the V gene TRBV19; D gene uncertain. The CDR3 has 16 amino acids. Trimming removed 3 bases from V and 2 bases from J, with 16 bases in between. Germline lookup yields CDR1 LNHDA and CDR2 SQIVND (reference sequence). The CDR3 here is CASSIPGRYPNYGYTF. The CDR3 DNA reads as TGTGCCAGTAGTATTCCAGGACGGTACCCGAACTATGGCTACACCTTC.

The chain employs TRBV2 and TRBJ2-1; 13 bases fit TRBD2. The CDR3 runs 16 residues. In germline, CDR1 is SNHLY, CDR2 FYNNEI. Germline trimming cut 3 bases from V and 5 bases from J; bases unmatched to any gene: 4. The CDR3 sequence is CASSDEGLAGNNEQFF. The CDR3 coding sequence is TGTGCCAGCAGTGACGAGGGACTAGCGGGGAACAATGAGCAGTTCTTC. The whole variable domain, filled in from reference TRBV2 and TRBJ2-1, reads EPEVTQTPSHQVTQMGQEVILRCVPISNHLYFYWYRQILGQKVEFLVSFYNNEISEKSEIFDDQFSVERPDGSNFTLKIRSTKLEDSAMYFCASSDEGLAGNNEQFFGPGTRLTVL.

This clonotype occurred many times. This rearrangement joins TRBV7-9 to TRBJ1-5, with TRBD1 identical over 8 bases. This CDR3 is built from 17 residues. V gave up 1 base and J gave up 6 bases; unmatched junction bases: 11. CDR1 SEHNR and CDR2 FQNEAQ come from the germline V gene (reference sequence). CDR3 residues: CASSLGIRQGIGQPQHF. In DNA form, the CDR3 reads TGTGCCAGCAGCTTAGGAATTCGACAGGGGATTGGTCAGCCCCAGCATTTT.

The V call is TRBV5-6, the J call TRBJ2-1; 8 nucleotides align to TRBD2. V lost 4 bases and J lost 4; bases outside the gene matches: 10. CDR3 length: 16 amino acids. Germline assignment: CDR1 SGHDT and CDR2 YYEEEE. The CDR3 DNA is TGTGCCAGCAGCCCGATAAGCGGGGGTGGGTACAATGAGCAGTTCTTC. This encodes CASSPISGGGYNEQFF.

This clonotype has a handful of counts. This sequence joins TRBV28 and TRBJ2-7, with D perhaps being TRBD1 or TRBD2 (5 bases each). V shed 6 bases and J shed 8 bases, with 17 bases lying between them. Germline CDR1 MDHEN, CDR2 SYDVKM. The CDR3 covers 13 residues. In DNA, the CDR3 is TGTGCCAGCAGCTTGAGCCTGGGGGTTAAGCAGTACTTC. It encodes CASSLSLGVKQYF.

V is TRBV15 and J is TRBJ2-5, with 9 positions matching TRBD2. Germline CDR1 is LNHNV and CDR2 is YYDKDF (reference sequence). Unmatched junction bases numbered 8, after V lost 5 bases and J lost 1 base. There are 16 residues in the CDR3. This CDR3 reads CATSYENSGGQETQYF. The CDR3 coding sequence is TGTGCCACCAGCTACGAGAATAGCGGGGGCCAAGAGACCCAGTACTTC.

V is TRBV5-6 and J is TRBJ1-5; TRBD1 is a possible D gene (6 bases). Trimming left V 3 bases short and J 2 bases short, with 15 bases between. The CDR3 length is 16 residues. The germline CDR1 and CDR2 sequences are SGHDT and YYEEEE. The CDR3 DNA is TGTGCCAGCAGCTCTCTGGGGGCAGGTGGCAATCAGCCCCAGCATTTT. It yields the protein CASSSLGAGGNQPQHF.

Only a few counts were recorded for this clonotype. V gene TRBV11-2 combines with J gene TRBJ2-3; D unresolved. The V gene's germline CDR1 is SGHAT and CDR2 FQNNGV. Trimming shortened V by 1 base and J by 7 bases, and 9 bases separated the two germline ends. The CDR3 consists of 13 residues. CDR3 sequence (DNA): TGTGCCAGCAGCTTAGCTGAAAGACATACGCAGTATTTT. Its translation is CASSLAERHTQYF.

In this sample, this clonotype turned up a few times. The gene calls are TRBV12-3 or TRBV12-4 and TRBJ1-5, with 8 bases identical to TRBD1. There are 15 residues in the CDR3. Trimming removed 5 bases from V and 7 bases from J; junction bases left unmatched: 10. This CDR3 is CASSAESDRVQPQHF. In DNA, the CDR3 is TGTGCCAGCAGTGCCGAGTCGGACAGGGTACAGCCCCAGCATTTT.

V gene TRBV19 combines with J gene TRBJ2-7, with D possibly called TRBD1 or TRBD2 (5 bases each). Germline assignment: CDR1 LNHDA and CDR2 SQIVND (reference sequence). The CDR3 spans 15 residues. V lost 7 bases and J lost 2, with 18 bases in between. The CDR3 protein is CASKRTGTGAYEQYF. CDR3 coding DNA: TGTGCCAGTAAAAGGACCGGGACGGGCGCCTACGAGCAGTACTTC.

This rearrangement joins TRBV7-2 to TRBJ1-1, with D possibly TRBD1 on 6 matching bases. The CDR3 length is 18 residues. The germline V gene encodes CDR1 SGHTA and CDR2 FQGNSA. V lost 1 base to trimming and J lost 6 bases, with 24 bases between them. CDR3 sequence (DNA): TGTGCCAGCAGCTTAGTGGGACTGGGGTGGGGGGCGGTTTCTGAAGCTTTCTTT. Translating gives CASSLVGLGWGAVSEAFF.

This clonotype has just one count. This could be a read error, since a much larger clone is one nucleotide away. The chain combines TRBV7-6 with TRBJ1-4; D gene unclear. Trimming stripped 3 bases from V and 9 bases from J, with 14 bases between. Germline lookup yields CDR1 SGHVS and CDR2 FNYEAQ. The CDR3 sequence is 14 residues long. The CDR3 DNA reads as TGTGCCAGCAGCTTGGGGAACAGAGACAAAAAACTGTTTTTT. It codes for CASSLGNRDKKLFF.

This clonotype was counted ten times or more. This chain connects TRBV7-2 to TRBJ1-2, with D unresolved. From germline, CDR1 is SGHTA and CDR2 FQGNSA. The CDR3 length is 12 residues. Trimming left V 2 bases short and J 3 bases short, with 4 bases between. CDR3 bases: TGTGCCAGCAGCTTATGGGACTATGGCTACACCTTC. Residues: CASSLWDYGYTF.

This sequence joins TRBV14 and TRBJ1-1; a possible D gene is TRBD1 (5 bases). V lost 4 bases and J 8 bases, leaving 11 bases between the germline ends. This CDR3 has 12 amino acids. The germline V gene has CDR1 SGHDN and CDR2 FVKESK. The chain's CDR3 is CASSPTGREAFF. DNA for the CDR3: TGTGCCAGCAGCCCAACAGGACGGGAAGCTTTCTTT. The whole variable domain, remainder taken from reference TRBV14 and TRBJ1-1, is EAGVTQFPSHSVIEKGQTVTLRCDPISGHDNLYWYRRVMGKEIKFLLHFVKESKQDESGMPNNRFLAERTGGTYSTLKVQPAELEDSGVYFCASSPTGREAFFGQGTRLTVV.

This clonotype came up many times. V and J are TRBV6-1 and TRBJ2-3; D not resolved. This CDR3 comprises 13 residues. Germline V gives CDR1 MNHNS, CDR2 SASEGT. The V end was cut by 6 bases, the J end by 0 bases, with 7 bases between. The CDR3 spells CASRKMSTDTQYF. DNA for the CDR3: TGTGCCAGCAGAAAGATGAGCACAGATACGCAGTATTTT.